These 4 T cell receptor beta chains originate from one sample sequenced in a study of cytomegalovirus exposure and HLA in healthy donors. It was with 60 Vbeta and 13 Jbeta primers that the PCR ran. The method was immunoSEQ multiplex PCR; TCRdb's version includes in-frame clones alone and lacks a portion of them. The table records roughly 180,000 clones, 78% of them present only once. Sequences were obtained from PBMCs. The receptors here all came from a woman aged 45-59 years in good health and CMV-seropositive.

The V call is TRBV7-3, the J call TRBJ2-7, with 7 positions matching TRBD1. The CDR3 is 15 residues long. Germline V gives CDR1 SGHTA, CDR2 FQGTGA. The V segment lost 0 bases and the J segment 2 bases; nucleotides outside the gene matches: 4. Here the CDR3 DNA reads TGTGCCAGCAGCTTAACTAGGACAGGACCCTACGAGCAGTACTTC. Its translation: CASSLTRTGPYEQYF.

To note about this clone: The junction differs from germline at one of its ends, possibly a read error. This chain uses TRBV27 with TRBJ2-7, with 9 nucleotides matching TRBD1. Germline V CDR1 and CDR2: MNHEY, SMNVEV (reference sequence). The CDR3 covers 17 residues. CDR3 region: CTSSPGRGGTGNNEQYF. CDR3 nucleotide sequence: TGTACCAGCAGTCCGGGACGTGGGGGGACAGGGAATAACGAGCAGTACTTC.

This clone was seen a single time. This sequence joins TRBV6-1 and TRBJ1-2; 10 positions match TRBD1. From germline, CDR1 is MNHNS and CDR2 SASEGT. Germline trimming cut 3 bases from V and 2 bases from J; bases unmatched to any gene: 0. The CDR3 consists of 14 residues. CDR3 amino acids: CASSEDRGNYGYTF. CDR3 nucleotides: TGTGCCAGCAGTGAGGACAGGGGGAACTATGGCTACACCTTC.

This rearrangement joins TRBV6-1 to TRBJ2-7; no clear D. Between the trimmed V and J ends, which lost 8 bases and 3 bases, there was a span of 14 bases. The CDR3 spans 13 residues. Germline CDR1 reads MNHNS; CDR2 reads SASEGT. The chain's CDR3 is CASFSESLYEQYF. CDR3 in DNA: TGTGCCAGCTTTTCGGAGTCTCTCTACGAGCAGTACTTC.